This T cell receptor (beta chain) was recorded in a study of cytomegalovirus exposure and HLA in healthy donors. Trimming removed 7 bases from V and 5 bases from J; junction bases left unmatched: 6. Germline lookup yields CDR1 MNHEY and CDR2 SVGAGI. The CDR3 spans 14 residues. Comment on this clone: Antigen unknown.

Broader study findings: Follow-up analysis seemed to connect common viral pathogens with several of the most significant clusters identified.

With 60 Vbeta and 13 Jbeta primers, the PCR was carried out. Profiled with immunoSEQ multiplex PCR; TCRdb holds only in-frame clones, not every one. The sample has approximately 130,000 clones; approximately 80% are singletons. The sequenced sample was PBMCs. The TCR comes from a woman aged 40 to 55 in good health and CMV-seronegative. This sequence joins TRBV6-5 and TRBJ2-2, with 8 bases identical to TRBD1. The CDR3 reads CASIGTGFTGELFF. In DNA form, the CDR3 reads TGTGCCAGCATTGGGACAGGATTTACCGGGGAGCTGTTTTTT.